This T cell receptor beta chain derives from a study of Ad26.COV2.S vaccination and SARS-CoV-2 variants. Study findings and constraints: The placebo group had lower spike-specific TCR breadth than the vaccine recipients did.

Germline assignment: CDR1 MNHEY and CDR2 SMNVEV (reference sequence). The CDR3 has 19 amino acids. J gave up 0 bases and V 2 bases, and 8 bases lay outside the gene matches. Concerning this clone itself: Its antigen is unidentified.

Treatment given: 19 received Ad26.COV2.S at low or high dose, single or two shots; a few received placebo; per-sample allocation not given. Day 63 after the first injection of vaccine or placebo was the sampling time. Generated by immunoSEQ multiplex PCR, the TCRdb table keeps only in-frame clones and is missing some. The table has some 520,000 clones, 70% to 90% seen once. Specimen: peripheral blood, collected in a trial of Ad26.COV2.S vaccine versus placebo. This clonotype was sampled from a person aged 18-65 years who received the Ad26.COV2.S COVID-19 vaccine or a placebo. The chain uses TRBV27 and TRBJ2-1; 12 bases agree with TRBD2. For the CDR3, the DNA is TGTGCCAGCAGTTTAAATCCGAAGGGACTAGCGGGCTCCTACAATGAGCAGTTCTTC. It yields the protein CASSLNPKGLAGSYNEQFF.